These T cell receptor beta chains were read from a single sample in a study of CD4 T cells in relation to SARS-CoV-2 and coronaviruses. These receptors' targets are unknown. Sequenced by immunoSEQ multiplex PCR; TCRdb stores in-frame clones only, minus some. The sample lists about 24,000 clones; about 75% were seen once. The specimen was CD4+ T cells from PBMCs, cultured in vitro. The receptor source for this set is a human donor in good health. CDR3s include the opening cysteine and the closing phenylalanine or tryptophan. The D gene is left open where the match is weak. Size values are once, few and many counts, or a class for expanded clones, and some rows have none.

J	V	D	size	DNA	CDR3
TRBJ2-7	TRBV5-8	NA	NA	TGTGCCAGCAGCTTTCTAAGGTTTCCGGAAGCATCGACCTACGAGCAGTACTTC	CASSFLRFPEASTYEQYF
TRBJ1-3	TRBV6-2/TRBV6-3	NA	NA	TGTGCCAGCAGTTGGACAATTGGAAACACCATATATTTT	CASSWTIGNTIYF
TRBJ2-7	TRBV5-1	NA	medium-sized	TGCGCCAGCAGCTTGGACCGTAGCTCCGAGCAGTACTTC	CASSLDRSSEQYF
TRBJ1-2	TRBV25-1	TRBD1	NA	TGTGCCAGCAGTGAATTGGGGACAGGGGAGTCTTACTATGGCTACACCTTC	CASSELGTGESYYGYTF
TRBJ2-7	TRBV9	TRBD2	once	TGTGCCAGCAGCGTAGCCCCGGGGGGGAATTACGAGCAGTACTTC	CASSVAPGGNYEQYF
TRBJ2-2	TRBV30	NA	NA	TGTGCCTGGAGTGTACGGCGGTCTAGCGGGGAGCTGTTTTTT	CAWSVRRSSGELFF
TRBJ2-7	TRBV27	NA	NA	TGTGCCAGCAGTTTATCGTCCCCGAGGGATCGAGAGCAGTACTTC	CASSLSSPRDREQYF
TRBJ2-1	TRBV23-1	TRBD2	few	TGCGCCAGCCGCCGCCGGACTAGCGGTGACAATGAGCAGTTCTTC	CASRRRTSGDNEQFF
TRBJ2-3	TRBV19	NA	NA	TGTGCCAGTAGTCCCCGTTGGGATACGCAGTATTTT	CASSPRWDTQYF
TRBJ2-1	TRBV10-1	NA	NA	TGCGCCAGCAGTGAAAATAGCCCACCTAACAATGAGCAGTTCTTC	CASSENSPPNNEQFF
TRBJ2-7	TRBV27	NA	once	TGTGCCAGCAGTTTCAGCAACGAGCAGTACTTC	CASSFSNEQYF
TRBJ2-7	TRBV6-5	NA	NA	TGTGCCAGCAGTTACTCCCGGGAGCAGTACTTC	CASSYSREQYF
TRBJ1-5	TRBV6-5	NA	NA	TGTGCCAGCAGGCAGTGGGACAATCAGCCCCAGCATTTT	CASRQWDNQPQHF
TRBJ2-2	TRBV12-3/TRBV12-4	NA	NA	TGTGCCAGCCTGCTTTCGGGGGCCGGGGAGCTGTTTTTT	CASLLSGAGELFF
TRBJ1-1	TRBV5-1	TRBD1	NA	TGCGCCAGCAGCAGGGGACAGGTCCGGGTGAACACTGAAGCTTTCTTT	CASSRGQVRVNTEAFF
TRBJ1-6	TRBV4-1	TRBD1	few	TGCGCCAGCAGCCAAATCCGGGACAGGGCCATGAATTCACCCCTCCACTTT	CASSQIRDRAMNSPLHF
TRBJ2-2	TRBV27	NA	NA	TGTGCCAGCAGTTTATCTTGGGGGTCCGGGGAGCTGTTTTTT	CASSLSWGSGELFF
TRBJ2-3	TRBV10-3	TRBD1	NA	TGTGCCATCAGTGGGGGGTTACCGGGACAGGCGAGCACAGATACGCAGTATTTT	CAISGGLPGQASTDTQYF
TRBJ2-2	TRBV2	TRBD1	NA	TGTGCCAGCAGGACAGGGGGCTTTGGCGGGGAGCTGTTTTTT	CASRTGGFGGELFF
TRBJ2-3	TRBV3-1/TRBV3-2	NA	NA	TGTGCCAGCAGCCCTCGCGGAGCGGGCGTCGAAGATACGCAGTATTTT	CASSPRGAGVEDTQYF
TRBJ2-7	TRBV18	NA	NA	TGTGCCAGCTCACCACCGACAGACTTGGGGGAGCAGTACTTC	CASSPPTDLGEQYF
TRBJ1-4	TRBV12-3/TRBV12-4	TRBD1	NA	TGTGCCACCAGGACAGGGAATGAAAAACTGTTTTTT	CATRTGNEKLFF
TRBJ1-2	TRBV5-4	NA	few	TGTGCCAGCAGCTTGGGACAGGAGTTCTATGGCTACACCTTC	CASSLGQEFYGYTF